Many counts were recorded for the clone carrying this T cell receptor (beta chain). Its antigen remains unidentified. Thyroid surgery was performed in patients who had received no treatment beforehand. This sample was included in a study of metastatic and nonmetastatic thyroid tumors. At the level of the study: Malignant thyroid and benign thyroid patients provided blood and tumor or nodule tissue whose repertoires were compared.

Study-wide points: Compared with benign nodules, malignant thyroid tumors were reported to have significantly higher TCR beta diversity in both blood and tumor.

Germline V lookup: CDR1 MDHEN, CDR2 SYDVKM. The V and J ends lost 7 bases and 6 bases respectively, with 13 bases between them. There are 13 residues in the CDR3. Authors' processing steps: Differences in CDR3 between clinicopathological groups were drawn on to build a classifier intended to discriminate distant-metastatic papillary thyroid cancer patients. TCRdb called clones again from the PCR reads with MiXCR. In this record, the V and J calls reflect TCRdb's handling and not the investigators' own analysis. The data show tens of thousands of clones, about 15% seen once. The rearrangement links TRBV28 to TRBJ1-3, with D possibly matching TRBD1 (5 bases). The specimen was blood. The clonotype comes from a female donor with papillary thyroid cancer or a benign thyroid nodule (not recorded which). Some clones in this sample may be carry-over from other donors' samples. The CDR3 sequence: CASTPTALNTIYF. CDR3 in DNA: TGTGCCAGCACCCCGACAGCGCTAAACACCATATATTTT.